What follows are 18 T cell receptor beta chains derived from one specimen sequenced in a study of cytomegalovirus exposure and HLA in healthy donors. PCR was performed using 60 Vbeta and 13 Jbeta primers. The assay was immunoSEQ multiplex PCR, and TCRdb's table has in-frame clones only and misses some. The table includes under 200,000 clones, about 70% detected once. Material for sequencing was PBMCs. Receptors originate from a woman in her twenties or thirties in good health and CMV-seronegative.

Here the CDR3 reads CASSDETGAYEQYF. In DNA, the CDR3 is TGTGCCAGCAGCGATGAGACAGGGGCCTACGAGCAGTACTTC. The chain carries TRBV7-6 and TRBJ2-5; 8 bases agree with TRBD1. The J call may be incorrect, as the DNA end agrees better with TRBJ2-7. Looked up from germline, CDR1 is SGHVS and CDR2 is FNYEAQ. The CDR3 length is 14 residues.

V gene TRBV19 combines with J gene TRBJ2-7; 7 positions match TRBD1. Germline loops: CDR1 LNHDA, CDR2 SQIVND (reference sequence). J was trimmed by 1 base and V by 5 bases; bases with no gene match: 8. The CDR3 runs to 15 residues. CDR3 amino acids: CASSPKTGRSYEQYF. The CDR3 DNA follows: TGTGCCAGTAGTCCTAAGACAGGGAGATCCTACGAGCAGTACTTC. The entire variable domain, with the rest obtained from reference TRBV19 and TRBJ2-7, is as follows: DGGITQSPKYLFRKEGQNVTLSCEQNLNHDAMYWYRQDPGQGLRLIYYSQIVNDFQKGDIAEGYSVSREKKESFPLTVTSAQKNPTAFYLCASSPKTGRSYEQYFGPGTRLTVT.

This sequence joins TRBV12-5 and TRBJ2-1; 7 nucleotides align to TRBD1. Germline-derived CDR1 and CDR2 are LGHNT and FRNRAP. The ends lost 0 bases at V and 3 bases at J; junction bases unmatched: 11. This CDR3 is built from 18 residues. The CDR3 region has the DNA TGTGCTAGTGGTTTGGTACTCCCGGGGACAGCCCTCTACAATGAGCAGTTCTTC. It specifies CASGLVLPGTALYNEQFF.

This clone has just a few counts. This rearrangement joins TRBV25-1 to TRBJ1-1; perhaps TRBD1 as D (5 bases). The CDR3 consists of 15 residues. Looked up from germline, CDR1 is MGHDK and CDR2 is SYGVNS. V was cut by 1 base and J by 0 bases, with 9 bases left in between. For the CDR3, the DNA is TGTGCCAGCAGTGAATCGGGGGATCTGAACACTGAAGCTTTCTTT. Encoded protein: CASSESGDLNTEAFF.

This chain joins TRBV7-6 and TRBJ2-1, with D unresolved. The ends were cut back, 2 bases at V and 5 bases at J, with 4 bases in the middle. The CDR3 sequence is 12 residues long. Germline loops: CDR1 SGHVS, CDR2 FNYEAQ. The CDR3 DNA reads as TGTGCCAGCAGCTTAAACAACAATGAGCAGTTCTTC. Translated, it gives CASSLNNNEQFF.

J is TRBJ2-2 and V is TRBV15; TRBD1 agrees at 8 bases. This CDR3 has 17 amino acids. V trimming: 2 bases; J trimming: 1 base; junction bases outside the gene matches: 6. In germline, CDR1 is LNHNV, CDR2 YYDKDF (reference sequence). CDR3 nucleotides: TGTGCCACCAGCAGATCCCGGACAGGGCAGAACACCGGGGAGCTGTTTTTT. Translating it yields CATSRSRTGQNTGELFF.

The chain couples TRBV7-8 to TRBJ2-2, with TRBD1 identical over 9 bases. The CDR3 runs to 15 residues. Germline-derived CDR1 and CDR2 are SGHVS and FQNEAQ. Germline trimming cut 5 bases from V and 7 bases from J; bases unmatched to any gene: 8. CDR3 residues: CASSLTGTGIGELFF. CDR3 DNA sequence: TGTGCCAGCAGCCTAACCGGGACAGGGATCGGGGAGCTGTTTTTT.

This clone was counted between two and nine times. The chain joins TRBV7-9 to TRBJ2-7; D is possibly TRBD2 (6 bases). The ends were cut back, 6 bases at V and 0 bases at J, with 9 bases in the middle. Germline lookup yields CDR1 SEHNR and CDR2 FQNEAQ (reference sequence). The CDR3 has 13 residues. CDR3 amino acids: CASREGLSYEQYF. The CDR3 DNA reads TGTGCCAGCAGAGAGGGACTCTCCTACGAGCAGTACTTC.

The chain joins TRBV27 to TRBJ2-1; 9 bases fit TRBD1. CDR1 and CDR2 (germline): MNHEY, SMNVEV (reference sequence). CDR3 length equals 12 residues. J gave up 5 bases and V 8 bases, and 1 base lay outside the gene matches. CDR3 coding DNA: TGTGCCAGCGACAGGGGGGACAATGAGCAGTTCTTC. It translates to CASDRGDNEQFF.

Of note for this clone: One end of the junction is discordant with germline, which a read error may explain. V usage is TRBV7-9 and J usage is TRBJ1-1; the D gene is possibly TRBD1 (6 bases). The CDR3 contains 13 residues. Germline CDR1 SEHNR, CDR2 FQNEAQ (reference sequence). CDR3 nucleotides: TGTTCCAGCAGCTTAGACAGAGACAGGAACGCTTTCTTT. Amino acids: CSSSLDRDRNAFF. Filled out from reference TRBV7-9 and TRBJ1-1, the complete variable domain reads DTGVSQNPRHKITKRGQNVTFRCDPISEHNRLYWYRQTLGQGPEFLTYFQNEAQLEKSRLLSDRFSAERPKGSFSTLEIQRTEQGDSAMYLCSSSLDRDRNAFFGQGTRLTVV.

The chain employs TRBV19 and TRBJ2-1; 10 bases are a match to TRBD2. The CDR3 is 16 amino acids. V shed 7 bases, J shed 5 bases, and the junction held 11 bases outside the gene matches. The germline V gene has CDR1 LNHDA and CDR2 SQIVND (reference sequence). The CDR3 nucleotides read TGTGCCAGTACCAGCCCCCCAGCGGGGGGGAACAATGAGCAGTTCTTC. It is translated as CASTSPPAGGNNEQFF.

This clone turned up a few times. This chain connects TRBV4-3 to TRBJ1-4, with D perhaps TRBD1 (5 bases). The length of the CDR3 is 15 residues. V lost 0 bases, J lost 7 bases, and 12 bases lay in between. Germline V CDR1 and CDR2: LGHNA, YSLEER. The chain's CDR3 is CASSQDFRDGEKLFF. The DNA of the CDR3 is TGCGCCAGCAGCCAAGATTTCAGGGATGGTGAAAAACTGTTTTTT.

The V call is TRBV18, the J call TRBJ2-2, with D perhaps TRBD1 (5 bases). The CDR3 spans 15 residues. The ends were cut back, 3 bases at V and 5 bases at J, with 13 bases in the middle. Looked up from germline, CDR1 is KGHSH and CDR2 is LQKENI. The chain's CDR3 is CASSPAGMMTGELFF. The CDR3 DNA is TGTGCCAGCTCACCGGCAGGGATGATGACCGGGGAGCTGTTTTTT.

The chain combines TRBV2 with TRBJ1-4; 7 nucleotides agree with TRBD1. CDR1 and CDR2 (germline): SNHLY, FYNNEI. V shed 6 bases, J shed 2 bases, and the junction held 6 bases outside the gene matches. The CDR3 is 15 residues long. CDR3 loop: CASRTGQATNEKLFF. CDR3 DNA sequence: TGTGCCAGCAGAACTGGACAGGCGACTAATGAAAAACTGTTTTTT.

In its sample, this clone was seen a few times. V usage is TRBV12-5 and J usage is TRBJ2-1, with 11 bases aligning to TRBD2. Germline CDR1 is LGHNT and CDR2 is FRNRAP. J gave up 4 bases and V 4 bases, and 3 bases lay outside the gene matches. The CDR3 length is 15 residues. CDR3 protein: CASGSGLADYNEQFF. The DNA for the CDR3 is TGTGCTAGTGGTTCGGGACTAGCGGATTACAATGAGCAGTTCTTC.

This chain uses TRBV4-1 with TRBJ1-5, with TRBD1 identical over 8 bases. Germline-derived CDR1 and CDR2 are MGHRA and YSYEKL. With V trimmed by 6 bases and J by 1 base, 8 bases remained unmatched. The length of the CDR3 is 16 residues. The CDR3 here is CASRDRVTGSNQPQHF. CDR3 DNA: TGCGCCAGCAGGGACAGGGTAACTGGGAGCAATCAGCCCCAGCATTTT.

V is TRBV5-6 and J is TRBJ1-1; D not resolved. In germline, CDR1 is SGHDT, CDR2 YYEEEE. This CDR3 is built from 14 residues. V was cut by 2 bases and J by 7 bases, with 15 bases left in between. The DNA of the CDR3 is TGTGCCAGCAGCTTAGGCCTCTCCGGAGGTGAAGCTTTCTTT. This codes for CASSLGLSGGEAFF.

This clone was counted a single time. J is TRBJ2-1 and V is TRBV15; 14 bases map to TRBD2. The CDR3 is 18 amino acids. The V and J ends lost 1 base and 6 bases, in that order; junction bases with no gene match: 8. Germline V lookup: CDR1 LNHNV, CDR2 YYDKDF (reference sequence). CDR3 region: CATSRVSTSGRATNEQFF. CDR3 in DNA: TGTGCCACCAGCAGAGTCTCGACTAGCGGGAGGGCAACCAATGAGCAGTTCTTC.